This is a list of T cell receptor beta chains from one sample in a study of blood T cell repertoires in COVID-19. Sequencing was performed with immunoSEQ multiplex PCR; in TCRdb, only in-frame clones are kept and a portion is missing. The profile shows more than 45,000 clones, over 80% of them singletons. The material sequenced was peripheral blood. These receptors all come from a woman aged 55-69 years with acute or convalescent COVID-19. Both conserved end residues are part of each CDR3. Each record gives: clone size, V gene, D gene, J gene, CDR3 DNA, CDR3 protein. The D gene is left open where the match is weak. Rows may omit the clone size; those that give it use once, few, many or a size class.

NA,TRBV29-1,TRBD1,TRBJ2-3,TGCAGCGTTGAAGGAGGGACAGAAACAGATACGCAGTATTTT,CSVEGGTETDTQYF
NA,TRBV5-4,NA,TRBJ2-2,TGTGCCAGCAGCTTGGGGGCTACTCTGACCGGGGAGCTGTTTTTT,CASSLGATLTGELFF
NA,TRBV5-1,NA,TRBJ1-1,TGCGCCAGCAGCTTGTTGGGGGGGCTTGGCACTGAAGCTTTCTTT,CASSLLGGLGTEAFF
NA,TRBV7-3,NA,TRBJ2-3,TGTGCCAGCAGCCCTGGACTGACCGGTACAGATACGCAGTATTTT,CASSPGLTGTDTQYF
NA,TRBV5-7,NA,TRBJ1-5,TGTGCCAGCAGCTTTGGAGAATACAATCAGCCCCAGCATTTT,CASSFGEYNQPQHF
NA,TRBV19,TRBD1,TRBJ1-2,TGTGCCATTTCAGGGGGCATTGGCTACACCTTC,CAISGGIGYTF
NA,TRBV19,NA,TRBJ2-3,TGTGCCAGTAGTATATTAGCCGGGGATACGCAGTATTTT,CASSILAGDTQYF
NA,TRBV6-1,TRBD1,TRBJ1-6,TGTGCCAGCAGTGGGTCCACAGGGGTTAGTAATTCACCCCTCCACTTT,CASSGSTGVSNSPLHF
NA,TRBV5-1,TRBD1,TRBJ2-7,TGCGCCAGCAGTCTCAGCGGGACAGGGGTCCACGAGCAGTACTTC,CASSLSGTGVHEQYF
NA,TRBV3-1/TRBV3-2,NA,TRBJ1-2,TGTGCCAGCAGCCAACTATATGGCTACACCTTC,CASSQLYGYTF
NA,TRBV5-1,NA,TRBJ1-1,TGCGCCAGCAGCTCGGGACACTCGAACACTGAAGCTTTCTTT,CASSSGHSNTEAFF
NA,TRBV27,NA,TRBJ1-5,TGTGCCAGCAGTTCTACGGCCAGGGGATTACAGCCCCAGCATTTT,CASSSTARGLQPQHF
NA,TRBV7-3,NA,TRBJ2-1,TGTGCCAGCAGCTTAACTCCTAGCGCTGAGCAGTTCTTC,CASSLTPSAEQFF
NA,TRBV7-9,NA,TRBJ2-5,TGTGCCAGCACCCCTTCCCAGGGGCAAGAGACCCAGTACTTC,CASTPSQGQETQYF
NA,TRBV30,TRBD2,TRBJ2-1,TGTGCCTGGAACCCCGGACTAGCGGGGCGGGATGAGCAGTTCTTC,CAWNPGLAGRDEQFF
few,TRBV9,NA,TRBJ2-7,TGTGCCAGCAGCGTAGGGGAGGAAAGCTCCTACGAGCAGTACTTC,CASSVGEESSYEQYF
NA,TRBV6-5,NA,TRBJ2-7,TGTGCCAGCAGCCATCTATATCGCTCCTACGAGCAGTACTTC,CASSHLYRSYEQYF
NA,TRBV18,NA,TRBJ2-6,TGTGCCAGCTCACCCGGACAGTTAAGCTCTGGGGCCAACGTCCTGACTTTC,CASSPGQLSSGANVLTF
NA,TRBV6-5,NA,TRBJ2-7,TGTGCCAGCAGTCCCCATCCATCGACTGGCTACGAGCAGTACTTC,CASSPHPSTGYEQYF
NA,TRBV18,NA,TRBJ2-7,TGTGCCAGCTCACCACCCGACAGTTTCTCCTACGAGCAGTACTTC,CASSPPDSFSYEQYF
NA,TRBV13,NA,TRBJ2-7,TGTGCCAGCAGCTTAGGTTCAGGGGTGAAGGAGCAGTACTTC,CASSLGSGVKEQYF
NA,TRBV9,NA,TRBJ1-2,TGTGCCAGCAGCGTGGCCGTCTATGGCTACACCTTC,CASSVAVYGYTF
NA,TRBV19,NA,TRBJ1-2,TGTGCCAGTACCCTGTGGGGGCAAGACTATGGCTACACCTTC,CASTLWGQDYGYTF
once,TRBV10-1,TRBD1,TRBJ1-2,TGCGCCAGCAGTGGAAGGGACAGGGGAAGGGGCTACACCTTC,CASSGRDRGRGYTF
NA,TRBV4-2,TRBD1,TRBJ1-5,TGTGCCAGCAGCCAAGGATCAGGGGGGCCCCAGCATTTT,CASSQGSGGPQHF
NA,TRBV5-1,TRBD1,TRBJ2-7,TGCGCCAGCAGCCGACAGGGTTACGAGCAGTACTTC,CASSRQGYEQYF
NA,TRBV7-3,TRBD2,TRBJ2-3,TGTGCCAGCAGCCTTAGCGGGGGGTACGATACGCAGTATTTT,CASSLSGGYDTQYF
NA,TRBV18,TRBD1,TRBJ1-4,TGTGCCAGCTCAGATAGGGGGCTCGTTGAAAAACTGTTTTTT,CASSDRGLVEKLFF
NA,TRBV27,NA,TRBJ2-1,TGTGCCAGCAGTGCAAACCCCCCGGGAAAAGGGAATGAGCAGTTCTTC,CASSANPPGKGNEQFF
many,TRBV27,TRBD1,TRBJ1-4,TGTGCCAGCCGGGACAGGGGGCGCGGTACTAATGAAAAACTGTTTTTT,CASRDRGRGTNEKLFF
NA,TRBV30,TRBD2,TRBJ2-3,TGTGCCTGGGGGACTATGGCAGATACGCAGTATTTT,CAWGTMADTQYF
NA,TRBV27,TRBD1,TRBJ1-1,TGTGCCAGCAGTTTTTGGTCCCACCGTGACAGGGGCATGAACACTGAAGCTTTCTTT,CASSFWSHRDRGMNTEAFF
NA,TRBV30,TRBD1,TRBJ1-5,TGTGCCTGGGCTCACAGGGGTAGGAATCAGCCCCAGCATTTT,CAWAHRGRNQPQHF
NA,TRBV21-1,NA,TRBJ2-1,TGTGCCAGCAGCAAAGAACAGCCTAATGAGCAGTTCTTC,CASSKEQPNEQFF
NA,TRBV18,TRBD1,TRBJ1-1,TGTGCCAGCTCGGGGACAGGGGGCACTGAAGCTTTCTTT,CASSGTGGTEAFF
NA,TRBV6-1,NA,TRBJ1-4,TGTGCCAGCAGTGAAGGAGGTGCTGTGGGGGGTGAAAAACTGTTTTTT,CASSEGGAVGGEKLFF
NA,TRBV6-1,TRBD2,TRBJ2-5,TGTGCCAGCAGTGAACGTCCAGCGGGGGGTTCAGAGACCCAGTACTTC,CASSERPAGGSETQYF
few,TRBV19,NA,TRBJ2-7,TGTGCCAGTATGGGCGCCTACGAGCAGTACTTC,CASMGAYEQYF
NA,TRBV3-1/TRBV3-2,TRBD1,TRBJ1-5,TGTGCCAGCAGCCAGTGGACAGGGACCGGCAATCAGCCCCAGCATTTT,CASSQWTGTGNQPQHF
NA,TRBV24-1,NA,TRBJ2-6,TGTGCCACCAGTGATCGGGACAGGGCATTAGCGGGGGGAAGCTCTGGGGCCAACGTCCTGACTTTC,CATSDRDRALAGGSSGANVLTF